Sequencing of this TCR beta chain was carried out in a study of a mutant IDH1 vaccine in newly diagnosed glioma. Study results and caveats: Pseudoprogression appeared independent of alterations in top peripheral clonotypes.

CDR3 length: 13 residues. The germline gives CDR1 WSHSY, CDR2 SAAADI. This clone has a single count. What it binds is unknown. TCRdb's copy holds only in-frame clones and misses some; the assay was immunoSEQ multiplex PCR. The sample lists about 67,000 clones, around 82% seen once, with about 14% in the top ten. Time point: week 23, last vaccination. The study gave 300 ug of mutant IDH1 20-mer peptide per vaccine dose, with topical imiquimod. Each astrocytoma in the donors was new, WHO grade 3 or 4, IDH1-mutant and ATRX-lost. The clonotype originates from a man aged 18 to 29 with glioma. Sample: PBMCs, taken from a glioma patient whose treatment included an IDH1 peptide vaccine. The chain joins TRBV10-2 to TRBJ2-4; the D gene is possibly TRBD1 (6 bases). CDR3 nucleotide sequence: TGCGCTGCGCAGTCGGCAGGGGAAAACATTCAGTACTTC. This codes for CAAQSAGENIQYF.